Listed below are T cell receptor beta chains from one sample, sequenced in a study of T cell repertoires in cytomegalovirus infection. TCRdb processed the reads anew with MiXCR; each CDR3 protein has one entry. The sample lists around 740,000 distinct CDR3 sequences, 35% to 45% occurring once. The sequencing input was PBMCs. Every receptor here comes from a human donor in good health (CMV status not recorded). Some clones in this sample may be carry-over from other donors' samples. Both conserved end residues are part of each CDR3. The D gene is left open where the match is weak. Not all rows give a size; the values are once, few, many and, for expanded clones, a class.

v_call	d_call	clone_size	j_call	cdr3_nt	cdr3_aa
TRBV3-1	.	once	TRBJ2-3	TGTGCCAGCAGCCAAAAATCTGTCCGCCTGAGACCAGATACGCAGTATTTT	CASSQKSVRLRPDTQYF
TRBV12-3/TRBV12-4	.	.	TRBJ2-4	TGTGCCAGCAACCCGACAGGGAGGGAAAACATTCAGTACTTC	CASNPTGRENIQYF
TRBV20-1	TRBD1	few	TRBJ2-2	TGCAGTGCAGCTACCGGGACAGGGATCCAATCCGGGGAGCTGTTTTTT	CSAATGTGIQSGELFF
TRBV28	.	.	TRBJ1-1	TGTGCCAGCAGTCACCAGGGGCGGGGGAGCACTGAAGCTTTCTTT	CASSHQGRGSTEAFF
TRBV7-2	.	.	TRBJ2-5	TGTGCCAGCAGCTTAGATTCCGCGCGGCCCGTAGCGGTTGAGGGGGAGACCCAGTACTTC	CASSLDSARPVAVEGETQYF
TRBV20-1	.	.	TRBJ1-1	TGCAGTGCTAGATCTGGGGGGACCACGACTGAAGCTTTCTTT	CSARSGGTTTEAFF
TRBV12-3/TRBV12-4	.	.	TRBJ1-4	TGTGCCAGCGCAGGCAGTACTAATGAAAAACTGTTTTTT	CASAGSTNEKLFF
TRBV5-6	.	.	TRBJ1-5	TGTGCCAGCAGCATCAACCCCCAGCCCCAGCATTTT	CASSINPQPQHF
TRBV7-6	.	many	TRBJ1-4	TGTGCCAGCAGCAACCCGGGGAGTGAAAAACTGTTTTTT	CASSNPGSEKLFF
TRBV6-1	.	.	TRBJ1-3	TGTGCCAGCAGTGACAGGGGCGCTGGAAACACCATATATTTT	CASSDRGAGNTIYF
TRBV10-3	TRBD1	.	TRBJ1-1	TGTGCCATCAGTATCGACAGGGACAACACTGAAGCTTTCTTT	CAISIDRDNTEAFF
TRBV28	.	.	TRBJ1-2	TGTGCCAGCAGCTCACAGGGTATCTATGGCTACACCTTC	CASSSQGIYGYTF
TRBV5-1	TRBD1	.	TRBJ2-7	TGCGCCAGCGCCCTTCAGGGGGCTGGCTACGAGCAGTACTTC	CASALQGAGYEQYF
TRBV29-1	TRBD2	.	TRBJ2-5	TGCAGCGTTGAGGTAGCGGGGGAACAAGAGACCCAGTACTTC	CSVEVAGEQETQYF
TRBV10-2	.	.	TRBJ2-3	TGCGCCAGCATCGTCGGGGGGCCTACAGATACGCAGTATTTT	CASIVGGPTDTQYF
TRBV7-6	.	.	TRBJ2-1	TGTGCCAGCAGCTTAGGGGTAGCGCCGAGCTCCTACAATGAGCAGTTCTTC	CASSLGVAPSSYNEQFF
TRBV10-3	.	.	TRBJ2-5	TGTGCCATCAGTGAACCGGGGGACCAAGAGACCCAGTACTTC	CAISEPGDQETQYF
TRBV28	TRBD1	.	TRBJ2-3	TGTGCCAGCAGCATGACAGGGGCGGGAGATACGCAGTATTTT	CASSMTGAGDTQYF
TRBV20-1	TRBD2	few	TRBJ2-2	TGCAGTGCTATTTCGGGGGGCACCGGGGAGCTGTTTTTT	CSAISGGTGELFF
TRBV19	TRBD1	.	TRBJ1-1	TGTGCCAGCTTGCGACAGGGGGACCGGAACACTGAAGCTTTCTTT	CASLRQGDRNTEAFF
TRBV19	TRBD1	.	TRBJ1-4	TGTGCCAGTTCTGACAGGGGGCGTGAAAAACTGTTTTTT	CASSDRGREKLFF
TRBV7-3	TRBD2	.	TRBJ2-3	TGTGCCAGCAGCATCACGGGGGGGACGGGCACAGATACGCAGTATTTT	CASSITGGTGTDTQYF
TRBV7-8	.	many	TRBJ1-4	TGTGCCAGCAGCTCAAGGATTCGACGGGGGATAAATGAAAAACTGTTTTTT	CASSSRIRRGINEKLFF
TRBV29-1	.	.	TRBJ1-1	TGCAGCGTTGGGACGGTGAACACTGAAGCTTTCTTT	CSVGTVNTEAFF
TRBV28	.	.	TRBJ1-2	TGTGCCAGCAGCCCCCCGGGTGGCTACACCTTC	CASSPPGGYTF
TRBV20-1	.	.	TRBJ2-5	TGCAGTGCCAATCGGGGCTTCGAGACCCAGTACTTC	CSANRGFETQYF
TRBV20-1	.	.	TRBJ1-3	TGCAGTGCTGATGACCCGGTCTCTGGAAACACCATATATTTT	CSADDPVSGNTIYF
TRBV28	.	many	TRBJ1-5	TGTGCCAGCAGAGGGAATCAGCCCCAGCATTTT	CASRGNQPQHF
TRBV2	TRBD1	.	TRBJ2-5	TGTGCCAGCAGACGCCAACCCGGGACAGGGGTCGAGACCCAGTACTTC	CASRRQPGTGVETQYF
TRBV6-1	.	few	TRBJ2-5	TGTGCCAGCAGTGAATGGGGGGGCCAGGGGACCCAGTACTTC	CASSEWGGQGTQYF
TRBV12-3/TRBV12-4	TRBD1	.	TRBJ1-6	TGTGCCAGCAGGACGACAGGGGTGTACTCACCCCTCCACTTT	CASRTTGVYSPLHF
TRBV28	.	.	TRBJ1-5	TGTGCCAGCTTTGGCGGGTCCCGCAATCAGCCCCAGCATTTT	CASFGGSRNQPQHF